This T cell receptor beta chain appears in the sequencing data of a study of T-cell memory formation after mild COVID-19. This clonotype has only a few counts. Its antigen is not identified. Study results and limitations: Detection of some responders pre-infection suggested pre-existing cross-reactive memory T cells participated.

The CDR3 extends over 13 amino acids. Germline CDR1 reads MNHNS; CDR2 reads SASEGT. V shed 7 bases and J 9 bases; nucleotides not matched to a gene: 9. TCRdb called the 5' RACE reads again in MiXCR, with one record for every CDR3 protein. The sample gives under 350,000 distinct CDR3 sequences, 15% to 20% of which show up once; more than 20% is in the top ten. The chain joins TRBV6-1 to TRBJ2-1, with 7 positions matching TRBD1. The sequenced sample consisted of PBMCs or a T cell subset sorted from them (not recorded which). The TCR originated in a man between 18 and 29 years old who had mild COVID-19 (a few samples of this study predate the infection). Cell type and time point are not known. The DNA for the CDR3 is TGTGCCAGCACCACCGACAGGGCCGGTGAGCAGTTCTTC. As protein: CASTTDRAGEQFF.